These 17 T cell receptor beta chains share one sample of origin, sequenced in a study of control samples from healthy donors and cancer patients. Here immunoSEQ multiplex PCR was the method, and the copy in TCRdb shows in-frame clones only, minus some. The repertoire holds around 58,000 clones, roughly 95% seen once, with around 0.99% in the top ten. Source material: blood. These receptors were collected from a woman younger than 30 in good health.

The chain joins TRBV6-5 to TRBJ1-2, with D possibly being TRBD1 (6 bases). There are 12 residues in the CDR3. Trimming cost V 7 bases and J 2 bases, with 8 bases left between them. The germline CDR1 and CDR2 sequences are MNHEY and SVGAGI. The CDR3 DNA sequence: TGTGCCAGCACCGGACAGAACTATGGCTACACCTTC. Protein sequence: CASTGQNYGYTF.

The CDR3 is CASSQGQPQHF. The CDR3 DNA is TGTGCCAGCAGTCAGGGTCAGCCCCAGCATTTT. The chain combines TRBV6-2 or TRBV6-3 with TRBJ1-5; the D gene is possibly TRBD1 (5 bases). Between the trimmed V and J ends, which lost 5 bases and 6 bases, there was a span of 5 bases. Germline V CDR1 and CDR2: MNHEY, SVGEGT. CDR3 length: 11 amino acids.

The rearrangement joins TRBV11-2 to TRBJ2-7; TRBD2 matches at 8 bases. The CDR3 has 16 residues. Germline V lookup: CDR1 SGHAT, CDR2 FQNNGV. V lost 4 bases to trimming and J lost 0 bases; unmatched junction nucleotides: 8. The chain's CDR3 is CASSWTAGGSSYEQYF. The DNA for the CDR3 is TGTGCCAGCAGCTGGACCGCGGGGGGCAGCTCCTACGAGCAGTACTTC.

The CDR3 DNA reads as TGCGCCATCCGGCTCTTGGGGGACACTGAAGCTTTCTTT. It codes for CAIRLLGDTEAFF. The chain links TRBV10-2 to TRBJ1-1, with D possibly being TRBD1 (5 bases). The germline gives CDR1 WSHSY, CDR2 SAAADI. V was shortened by 10 bases and J by 3 bases, with 15 bases between the two germline ends. The length of the CDR3 is 13 residues.

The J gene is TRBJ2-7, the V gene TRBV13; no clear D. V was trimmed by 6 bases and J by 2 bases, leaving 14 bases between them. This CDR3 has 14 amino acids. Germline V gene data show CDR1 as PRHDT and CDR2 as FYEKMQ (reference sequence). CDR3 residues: CASSRAHMTYEQYF. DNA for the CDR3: TGTGCCAGCAGTAGGGCCCACATGACCTACGAGCAGTACTTC.

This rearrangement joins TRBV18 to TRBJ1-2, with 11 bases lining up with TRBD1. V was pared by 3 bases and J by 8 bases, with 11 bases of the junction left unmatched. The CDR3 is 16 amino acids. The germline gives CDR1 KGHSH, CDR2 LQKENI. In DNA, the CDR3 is TGTGCCAGCTCACCTCAATATGGACAGGGGGCGGAGGGCTACACCTTC. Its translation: CASSPQYGQGAEGYTF.

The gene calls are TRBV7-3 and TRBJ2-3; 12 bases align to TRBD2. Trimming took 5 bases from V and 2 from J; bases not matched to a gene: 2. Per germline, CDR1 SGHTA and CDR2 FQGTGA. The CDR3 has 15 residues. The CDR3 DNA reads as TGTGCCAGCAGCCTAGCGGGGGGGGACACAGATACGCAGTATTTT. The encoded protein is CASSLAGGDTDTQYF.

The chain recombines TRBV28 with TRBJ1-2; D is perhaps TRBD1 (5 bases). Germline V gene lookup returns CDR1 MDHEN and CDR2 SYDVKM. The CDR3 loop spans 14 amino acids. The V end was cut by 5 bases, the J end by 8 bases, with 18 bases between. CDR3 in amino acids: CASSLPGAARGYTF. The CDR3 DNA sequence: TGTGCCAGCAGTCTTCCCGGGGCAGCGAGGGGCTACACCTTC.

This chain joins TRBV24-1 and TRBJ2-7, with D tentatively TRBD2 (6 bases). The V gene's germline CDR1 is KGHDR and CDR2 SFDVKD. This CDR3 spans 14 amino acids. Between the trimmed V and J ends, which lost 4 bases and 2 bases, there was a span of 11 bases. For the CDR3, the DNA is TGTGCCACCAGTGACGGGGGAAATACCTACGAGCAGTACTTC. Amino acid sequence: CATSDGGNTYEQYF.

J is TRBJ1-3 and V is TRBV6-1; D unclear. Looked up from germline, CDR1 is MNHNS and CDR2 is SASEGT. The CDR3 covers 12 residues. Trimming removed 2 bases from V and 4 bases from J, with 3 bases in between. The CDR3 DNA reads TGTGCCAGCAGTGAACCCGGAAACACCATATATTTT. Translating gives CASSEPGNTIYF.

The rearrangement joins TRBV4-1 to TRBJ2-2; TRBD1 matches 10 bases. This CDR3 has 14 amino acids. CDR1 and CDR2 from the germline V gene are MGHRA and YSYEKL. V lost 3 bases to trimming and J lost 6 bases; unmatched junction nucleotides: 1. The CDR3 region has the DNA TGCGCCAGCAGCCAGGGACAGGGGCCCGGGGAGCTGTTTTTT. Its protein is CASSQGQGPGELFF.

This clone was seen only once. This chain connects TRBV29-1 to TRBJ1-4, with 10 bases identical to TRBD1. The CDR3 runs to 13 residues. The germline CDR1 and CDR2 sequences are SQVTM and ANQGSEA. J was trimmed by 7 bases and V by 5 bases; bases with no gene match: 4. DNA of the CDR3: TGCAGCGTTTTGGACAGGGGGAGTGAAAAACTGTTTTTT. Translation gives CSVLDRGSEKLFF.

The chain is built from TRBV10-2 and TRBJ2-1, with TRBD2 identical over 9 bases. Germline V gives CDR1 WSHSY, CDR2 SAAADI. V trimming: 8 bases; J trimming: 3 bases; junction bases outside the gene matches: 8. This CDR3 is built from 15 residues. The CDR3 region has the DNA TGCGCCAGCTGGACCTCTAGCGGGGACTACAATGAGCAGTTCTTC. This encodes CASWTSSGDYNEQFF.

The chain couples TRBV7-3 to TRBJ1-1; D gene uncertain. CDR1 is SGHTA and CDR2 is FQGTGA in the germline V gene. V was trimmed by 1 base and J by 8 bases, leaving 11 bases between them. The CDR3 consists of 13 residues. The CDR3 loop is CASSLIVGAEAFF. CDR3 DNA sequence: TGTGCCAGCAGCTTAATAGTAGGAGCCGAAGCTTTCTTT.

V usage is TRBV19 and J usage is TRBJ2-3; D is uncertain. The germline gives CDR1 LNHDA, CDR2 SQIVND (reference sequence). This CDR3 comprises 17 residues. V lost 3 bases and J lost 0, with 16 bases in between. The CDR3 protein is CASSISRVPTSTDTQYF. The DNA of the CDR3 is TGTGCCAGTAGTATTAGTCGGGTGCCAACTAGCACAGATACGCAGTATTTT.

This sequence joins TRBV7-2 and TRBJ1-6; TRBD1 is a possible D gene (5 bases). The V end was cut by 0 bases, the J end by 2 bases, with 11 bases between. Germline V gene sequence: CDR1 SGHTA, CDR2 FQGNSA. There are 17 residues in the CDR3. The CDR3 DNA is TGTGCCAGCAGCTTAGCGACGGCAGGGACCTATAATTCACCCCTCCACTTT. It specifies CASSLATAGTYNSPLHF. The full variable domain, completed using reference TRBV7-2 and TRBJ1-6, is GAGVSQSPSNKVTEKGKDVELRCDPISGHTALYWYRQSLGQGLEFLIYFQGNSAPDKSGLPSDRFSAERTGGSVSTLTIQRTQQEDSAVYLCASSLATAGTYNSPLHFGNGTRLTVT.

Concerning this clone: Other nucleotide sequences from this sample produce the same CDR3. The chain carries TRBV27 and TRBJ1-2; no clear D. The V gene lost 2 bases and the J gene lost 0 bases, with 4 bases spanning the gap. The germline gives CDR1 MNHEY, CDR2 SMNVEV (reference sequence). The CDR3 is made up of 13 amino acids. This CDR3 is CASSLGANYGYTF. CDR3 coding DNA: TGTGCCAGCAGTTTAGGAGCTAACTATGGCTACACCTTC.